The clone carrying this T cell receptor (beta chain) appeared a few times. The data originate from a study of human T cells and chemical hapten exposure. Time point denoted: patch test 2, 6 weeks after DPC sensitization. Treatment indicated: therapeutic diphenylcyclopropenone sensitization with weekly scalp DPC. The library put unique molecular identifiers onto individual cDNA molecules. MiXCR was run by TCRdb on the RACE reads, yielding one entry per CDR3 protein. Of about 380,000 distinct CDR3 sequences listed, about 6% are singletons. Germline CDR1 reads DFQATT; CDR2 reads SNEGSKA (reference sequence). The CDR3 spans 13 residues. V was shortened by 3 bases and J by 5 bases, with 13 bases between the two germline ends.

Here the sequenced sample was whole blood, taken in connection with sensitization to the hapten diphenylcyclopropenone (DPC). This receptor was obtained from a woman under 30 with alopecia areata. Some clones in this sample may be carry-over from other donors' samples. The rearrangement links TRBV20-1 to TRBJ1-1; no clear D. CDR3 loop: CSARARSDTEAFF. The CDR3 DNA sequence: TGCAGTGCTAGGGCAAGGTCGGATACTGAAGCTTTCTTT.